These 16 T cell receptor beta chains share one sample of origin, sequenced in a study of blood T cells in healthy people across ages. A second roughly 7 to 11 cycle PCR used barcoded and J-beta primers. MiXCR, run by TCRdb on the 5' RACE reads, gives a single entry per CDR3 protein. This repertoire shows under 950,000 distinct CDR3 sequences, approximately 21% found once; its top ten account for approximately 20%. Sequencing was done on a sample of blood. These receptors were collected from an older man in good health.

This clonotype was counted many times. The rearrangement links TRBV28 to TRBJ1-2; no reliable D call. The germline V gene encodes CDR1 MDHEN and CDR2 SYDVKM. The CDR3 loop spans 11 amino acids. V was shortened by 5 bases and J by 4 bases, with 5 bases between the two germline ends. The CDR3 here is CASSRTYGYTF. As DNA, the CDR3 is TGTGCCAGCAGTCGTACCTATGGCTACACCTTC.

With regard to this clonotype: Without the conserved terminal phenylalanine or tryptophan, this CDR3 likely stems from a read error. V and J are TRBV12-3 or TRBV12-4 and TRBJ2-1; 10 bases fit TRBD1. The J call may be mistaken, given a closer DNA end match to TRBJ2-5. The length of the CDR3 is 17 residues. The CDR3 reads CASSPTGGTGVQETQYL. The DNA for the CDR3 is TGTGCCAGCAGCCCCACTGGGGGGACAGGGGTCCAAGAGACCCAGTACTTG.

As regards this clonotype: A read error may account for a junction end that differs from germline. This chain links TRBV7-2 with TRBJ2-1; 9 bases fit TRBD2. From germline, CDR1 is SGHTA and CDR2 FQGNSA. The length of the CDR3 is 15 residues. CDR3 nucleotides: TGTGCCAGCAGCTTAGGTAGCGGGAGTACGAATGAGCAGCTCTTC. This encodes CASSLGSGSTNEQLF.

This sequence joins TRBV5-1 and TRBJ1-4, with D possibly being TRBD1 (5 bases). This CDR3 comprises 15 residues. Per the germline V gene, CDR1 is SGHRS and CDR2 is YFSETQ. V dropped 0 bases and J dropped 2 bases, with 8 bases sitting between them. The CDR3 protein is CASSLGQPTNEKLFF. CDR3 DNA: TGCGCCAGCAGCTTGGGACAGCCCACTAATGAAAAACTGTTTTTT.

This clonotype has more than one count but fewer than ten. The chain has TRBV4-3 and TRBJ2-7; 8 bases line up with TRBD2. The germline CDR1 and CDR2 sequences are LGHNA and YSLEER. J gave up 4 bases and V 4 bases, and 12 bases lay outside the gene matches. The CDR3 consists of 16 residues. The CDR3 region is CASSLRHGGGPYEQYF. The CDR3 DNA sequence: TGCGCCAGCAGCCTTCGACACGGCGGGGGGCCTTACGAGCAGTACTTC.

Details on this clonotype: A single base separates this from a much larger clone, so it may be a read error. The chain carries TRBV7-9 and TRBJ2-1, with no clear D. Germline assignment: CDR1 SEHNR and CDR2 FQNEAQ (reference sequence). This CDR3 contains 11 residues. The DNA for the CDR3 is TGTTCCAGCAGCTTAGAGCATGAGCAGTTCTTC. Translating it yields CSSSLEHEQFF. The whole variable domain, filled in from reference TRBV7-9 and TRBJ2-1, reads DTGVSQNPRHKITKRGQNVTFRCDPISEHNRLYWYRQTLGQGPEFLTYFQNEAQLEKSRLLSDRFSAERPKGSFSTLEIQRTEQGDSAMYLCSSSLEHEQFFGPGTRLTVL.

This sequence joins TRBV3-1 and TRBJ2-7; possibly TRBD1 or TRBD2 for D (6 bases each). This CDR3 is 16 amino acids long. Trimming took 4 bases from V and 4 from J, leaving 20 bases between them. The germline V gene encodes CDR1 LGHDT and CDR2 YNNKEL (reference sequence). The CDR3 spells CASSPRLGGGIYEQYF. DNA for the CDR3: TGTGCCAGCAGCCCCCGCTTGGGGGGCGGAATATACGAGCAGTACTTC.

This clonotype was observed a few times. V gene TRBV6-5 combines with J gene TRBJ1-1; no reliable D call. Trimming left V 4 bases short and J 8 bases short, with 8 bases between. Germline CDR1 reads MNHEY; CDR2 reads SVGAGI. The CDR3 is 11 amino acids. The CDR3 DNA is TGTGCCAGCAGTTCCCAAAGGGAAGCTTTCTTT. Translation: CASSSQREAFF.

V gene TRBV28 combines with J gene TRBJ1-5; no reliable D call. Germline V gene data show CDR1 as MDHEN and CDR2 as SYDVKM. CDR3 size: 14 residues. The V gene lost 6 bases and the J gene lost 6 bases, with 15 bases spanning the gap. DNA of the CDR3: TGTGCCAGCAGCCTCGTTGGGGTTGTTCAGCCCCAGCATTTT. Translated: CASSLVGVVQPQHF.

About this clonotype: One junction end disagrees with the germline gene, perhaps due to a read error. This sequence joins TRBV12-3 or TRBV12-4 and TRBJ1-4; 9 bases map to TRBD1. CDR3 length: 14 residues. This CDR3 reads CASSLQGAGEELFF. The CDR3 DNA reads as TGTGCCAGCAGCCTACAGGGGGCAGGTGAAGAACTGTTTTTT.

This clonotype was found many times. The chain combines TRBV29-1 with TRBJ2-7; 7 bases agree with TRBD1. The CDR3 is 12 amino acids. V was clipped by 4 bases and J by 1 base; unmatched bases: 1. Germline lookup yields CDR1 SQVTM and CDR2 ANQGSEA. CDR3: CSVGDSSYEQYF. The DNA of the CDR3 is TGCAGCGTTGGGGACAGTTCCTACGAGCAGTACTTC.

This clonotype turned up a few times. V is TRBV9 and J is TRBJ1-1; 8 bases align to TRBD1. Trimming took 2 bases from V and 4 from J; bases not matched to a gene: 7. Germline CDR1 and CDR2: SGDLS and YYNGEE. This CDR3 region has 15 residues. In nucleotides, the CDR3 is TGTGCCAGCAGCGTTAGACAGGGGTTCGGCACTGAAGCTTTCTTT. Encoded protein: CASSVRQGFGTEAFF.

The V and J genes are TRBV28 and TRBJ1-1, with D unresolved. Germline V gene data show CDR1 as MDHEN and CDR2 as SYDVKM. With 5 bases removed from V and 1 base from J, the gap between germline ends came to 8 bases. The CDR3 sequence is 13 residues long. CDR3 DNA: TGTGCCAGCAGTCTGAGACCGAACACTGAAGCTTTCTTT. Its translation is CASSLRPNTEAFF.

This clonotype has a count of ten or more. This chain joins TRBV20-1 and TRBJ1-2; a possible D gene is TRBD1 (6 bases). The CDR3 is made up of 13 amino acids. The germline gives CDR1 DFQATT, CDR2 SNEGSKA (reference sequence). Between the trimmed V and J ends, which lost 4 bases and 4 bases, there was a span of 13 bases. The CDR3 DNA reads TGCAGTGCTAACACCGGGACACTCTATGGCTACACCTTC. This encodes CSANTGTLYGYTF.

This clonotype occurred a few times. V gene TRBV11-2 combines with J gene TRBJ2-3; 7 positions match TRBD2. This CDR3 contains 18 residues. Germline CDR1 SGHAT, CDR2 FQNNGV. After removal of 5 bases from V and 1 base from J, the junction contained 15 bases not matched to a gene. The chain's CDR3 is CASSAPLGTTQRTDTQYF. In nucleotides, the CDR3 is TGTGCCAGCAGCGCCCCGCTTGGGACTACCCAACGCACAGATACGCAGTATTTT.

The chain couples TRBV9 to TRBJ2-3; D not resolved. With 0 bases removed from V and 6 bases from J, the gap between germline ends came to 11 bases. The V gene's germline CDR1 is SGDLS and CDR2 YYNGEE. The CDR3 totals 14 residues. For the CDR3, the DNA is TGTGCCAGCAGCGTAGATTGGTCGCTCGATACGCAGTATTTT. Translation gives CASSVDWSLDTQYF.